Presented here are 10 T cell receptor beta chains from one specimen sequenced in a study of blood T cell repertoires in COVID-19. Here immunoSEQ multiplex PCR was the method, and the copy in TCRdb shows in-frame clones only, minus some. The data hold hundreds of thousands of clones, with around four fifths observed a single time. The specimen was peripheral blood. These receptors all stem from a man under 40 with active or convalescent COVID-19.

The rearrangement uses TRBV9 and TRBJ1-2; possible D gene TRBD1, 5 bases. Trimming shortened V by 3 bases and J by 5 bases, and 14 bases separated the two germline ends. Germline loops: CDR1 SGDLS, CDR2 YYNGEE. The length of the CDR3 is 14 residues. CDR3 protein: CASSDDSTVYGYTF. The CDR3 DNA is TGTGCCAGCAGCGATGACAGTACCGTTTATGGCTACACCTTC.

This sequence joins TRBV28 and TRBJ2-3; 9 bases match TRBD2. Trimming at V came to 4 bases and at J to 4 bases, leaving 12 bases not matched to a gene. In germline, CDR1 is MDHEN, CDR2 SYDVKM. The CDR3 is 17 residues long. CDR3 in DNA: TGTGCCAGCAGTTCCCCCCGGATTAGCGGGAGCGCAGATACGCAGTATTTT. It is translated as CASSSPRISGSADTQYF.

This chain connects TRBV18 to TRBJ2-2, with 10 bases matching TRBD1. The germline gives CDR1 KGHSH, CDR2 LQKENI. V gave up 2 bases and J gave up 3 bases; unmatched junction bases: 6. The CDR3 extends over 17 amino acids. The CDR3 DNA is TGTGCCAGCTCACCAACCACCGGGACAGGGGACACCGGGGAGCTGTTTTTT. This sequence encodes CASSPTTGTGDTGELFF.

V gene TRBV6-5 combines with J gene TRBJ1-1, with a tentative D call TRBD1 (6 bases). This CDR3 has 13 residues. Trimming shortened V by 7 bases and J by 3 bases, and 12 bases separated the two germline ends. CDR1 and CDR2 from the germline V gene are MNHEY and SVGAGI. As DNA, the CDR3 is TGTGCCAGCAACACAGGGCGGGACACTGAAGCTTTCTTT. It encodes CASNTGRDTEAFF.

The V call is TRBV6-2 or TRBV6-3, the J call TRBJ2-1; 10 positions agree with TRBD2. The germline CDR1 and CDR2 sequences are MNHEY and SVGEGT. CDR3 length: 17 amino acids. V lost 6 bases, J lost 3 bases, and 11 bases stayed unmatched. The CDR3 is CASSPPSGRPRYNEQFF. CDR3 DNA sequence: TGTGCCAGCAGCCCACCTAGCGGGAGACCCCGCTACAATGAGCAGTTCTTC.

The chain combines TRBV3-1 (or the pseudogene TRBV3-2) with TRBJ1-1, with D perhaps matching TRBD1 (5 bases). CDR1 is LGHDT and CDR2 is YNNKEL in the germline V gene (reference sequence). The CDR3 runs to 13 residues. V was pared by 0 bases and J by 11 bases, with 13 bases between. The CDR3 reads CASSQDKGIRAFF. The CDR3 region has the DNA TGTGCCAGCAGCCAAGACAAGGGGATACGGGCTTTCTTT.

This chain links TRBV6-5 with TRBJ1-1, with no clear D. Trimming stripped 1 base from V and 11 bases from J, with 8 bases between. In germline, CDR1 is MNHEY, CDR2 SVGAGI. The CDR3 consists of 11 residues. CDR3 region: CASSYLGGAFF. In DNA, the CDR3 is TGTGCCAGCAGTTACTTAGGCGGGGCTTTCTTT.

V gene TRBV6-1 combines with J gene TRBJ1-5; weak D call: TRBD1 (6 bases). V was shortened by 3 bases and J by 11 bases, with 14 bases between the two germline ends. Germline assignment: CDR1 MNHNS and CDR2 SASEGT. The length of the CDR3 is 13 residues. The CDR3 loop is CASSEFPEGAQHF. The DNA of the CDR3 is TGTGCCAGCAGTGAGTTCCCTGAGGGGGCCCAGCATTTT.

The V and J genes are TRBV19 and TRBJ2-2, with D possibly being TRBD2 (7 bases). V gave up 4 bases and J gave up 0 bases, with 18 bases separating them. CDR3 length: 18 amino acids. Germline V lookup: CDR1 LNHDA, CDR2 SQIVND (reference sequence). The CDR3 nucleotides are TGTGCCAGTAGTACCCCGTCCGGGGGGCGGACGAACACCGGGGAGCTGTTTTTT. It is translated as CASSTPSGGRTNTGELFF. Together with reference TRBV19 and TRBJ2-2, the CDR3 gives the full variable domain: DGGITQSPKYLFRKEGQNVTLSCEQNLNHDAMYWYRQDPGQGLRLIYYSQIVNDFQKGDIAEGYSVSREKKESFPLTVTSAQKNPTAFYLCASSTPSGGRTNTGELFFGEGSRLTVL.

The chain uses TRBV28 and TRBJ2-1, with 7 bases identical to TRBD2. The V gene end was trimmed by 8 bases and the J gene end by 2 bases; junction bases not matched to a gene: 3. CDR3 length equals 13 residues. The germline V gene encodes CDR1 MDHEN and CDR2 SYDVKM. DNA of the CDR3: TGTGCCAGCTGGACTAGAGCCTACAATGAGCAGTTCTTC. This encodes CASWTRAYNEQFF.